This T cell receptor beta chain is drawn from a study of blood T cell repertoires in COVID-19. The overall study: Samples taken during acute and convalescent COVID-19 were collected in the United States, Italy and Spain. Nucleic acid was either cDNA or gDNA, and it came from T cells, B-cell-depleted T cells, or PBMCs.

Trimming took 2 bases from V and 10 from J; bases not matched to a gene: 15. Germline assignment: CDR1 SSHAT and CDR2 FNYEAQ (reference sequence). The CDR3 has 17 residues. In the study's own analysis: Reference gene primer amplification yielded estimated nucleated cell counts. Clones were read by immunoSEQ multiplex PCR, and TCRdb kept only the in-frame ones, dropping some. V, J and clone size were drawn from that table, and D and trimming were deduced from the DNA. The sample includes 150,000 to 200,000 clones, 85% to 90% of them seen just once. This clone was observed many times. The V gene is TRBV7-7, the J gene TRBJ2-1, with 9 bases that match TRBD2. The sequencing input was peripheral blood. The clonotype was recovered from a woman older than 75 in a cohort sampled during active or convalescent COVID-19. In DNA, the CDR3 is TGTGCCAGCAGCTTAACTAGTGCGGGAGGGCTCGGTGGGGAGCAGTTCTTC. This sequence encodes CASSLTSAGGLGGEQFF.